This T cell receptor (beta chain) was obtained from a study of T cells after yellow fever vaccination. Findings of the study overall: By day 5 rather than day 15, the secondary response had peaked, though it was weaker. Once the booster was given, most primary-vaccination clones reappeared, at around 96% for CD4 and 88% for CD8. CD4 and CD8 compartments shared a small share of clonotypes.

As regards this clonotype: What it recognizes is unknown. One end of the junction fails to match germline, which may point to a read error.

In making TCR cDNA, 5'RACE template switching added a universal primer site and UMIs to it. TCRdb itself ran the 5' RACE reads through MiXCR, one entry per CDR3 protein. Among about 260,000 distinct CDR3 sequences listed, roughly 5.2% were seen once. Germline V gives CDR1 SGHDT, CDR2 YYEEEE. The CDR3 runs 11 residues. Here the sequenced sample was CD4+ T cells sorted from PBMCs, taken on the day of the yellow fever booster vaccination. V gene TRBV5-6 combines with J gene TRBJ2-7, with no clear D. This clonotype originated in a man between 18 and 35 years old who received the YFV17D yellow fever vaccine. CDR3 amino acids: CASSWERRMDF. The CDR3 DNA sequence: TGTGCCAGCAGCTGGGAACGGCGGATGGACTTC.